The 11 T cell receptor beta chains given below trace back to one sample, sequenced in a study of blood T cell repertoires in COVID-19. Repertoires were generated with immunoSEQ multiplex PCR, while TCRdb's copy carries only in-frame clones and drops some. The sample has about 430,000 clones; roughly 84% are singletons. Sequencing used PBMCs or T cells enriched from blood (not recorded which). The receptors shown here come from a woman younger than 35 who had been exposed to COVID-19.

CDR3 bases: TGCGCCAGCAGCTACCGGGACAGGGTTTACAATGAGCAGTTCTTC. The encoded protein is CASSYRDRVYNEQFF. V is TRBV4-3 and J is TRBJ2-1, with 9 bases aligning to TRBD1. CDR3 size: 15 residues. Per germline, CDR1 LGHNA and CDR2 YSLEER. J gave up 4 bases and V 5 bases, and 6 bases lay outside the gene matches.

The chain recombines TRBV28 with TRBJ2-1, with TRBD2 identical over 9 bases. Germline loops: CDR1 MDHEN, CDR2 SYDVKM. The CDR3 contains 17 residues. With V trimmed by 8 bases and J by 4 bases, 15 bases remained unmatched. CDR3 in amino acids: CASEERGATTGYNEQFF. DNA of the CDR3: TGTGCCAGCGAGGAGCGGGGGGCCACAACGGGTTACAATGAGCAGTTCTTC.

This clone appeared once. This chain links TRBV13 with TRBJ1-2; 8 bases fit TRBD1. Germline lookup yields CDR1 PRHDT and CDR2 FYEKMQ (reference sequence). J gave up 7 bases and V 5 bases, and 9 bases lay outside the gene matches. This CDR3 is built from 14 residues. This chain's CDR3 is CASSPQTGAAGYTF. The CDR3 coding sequence is TGTGCCAGCAGCCCCCAGACAGGGGCGGCTGGCTACACCTTC.

This chain joins TRBV23-1 and TRBJ2-2; 9 nucleotides match TRBD1. TRBV23-1 is an open reading frame, and its role is uncertain. V trimming: 4 bases; J trimming: 3 bases; junction bases outside the gene matches: 3. The CDR3 runs 15 residues. CDR3 DNA: TGCGCCAGCAGTCCCCGGGACAGGGACACCGGGGAGCTGTTTTTT. Protein product: CASSPRDRDTGELFF.

The gene calls are TRBV28 and TRBJ1-2; 10 nucleotides align to TRBD1. Germline loops: CDR1 MDHEN, CDR2 SYDVKM. The CDR3 has 18 amino acids. The J segment lost 1 base and the V segment lost 6 bases, leaving 14 bases of the junction unmatched. CDR3 nucleotides: TGTGCCAGCAGCCCTATGACAGGGGGCACTCATTTTAACTATGGCTACACCTTC. This translates into CASSPMTGGTHFNYGYTF.

The chain carries TRBV4-2 and TRBJ1-2; 7 nucleotides align to TRBD1. This CDR3 has 15 amino acids. Losses at the gene ends were 4 bases for V and 4 bases for J; bases not matched to a gene: 9. CDR1 is LGHNA, CDR2 YNFKEQ, per germline. CDR3 DNA: TGTGCCAGCAGCCCCCTGAAGACAGGGATCTATGGCTACACCTTC. This encodes CASSPLKTGIYGYTF.

The chain joins TRBV27 to TRBJ2-1; 11 nucleotides align to TRBD2. The CDR3 has 19 residues. Germline V gene sequence: CDR1 MNHEY, CDR2 SMNVEV (reference sequence). The J segment lost 0 bases and the V segment lost 5 bases, leaving 12 bases of the junction unmatched. CDR3 amino acids: CASSRRGTSGRTSYNEQFF. The CDR3 nucleotides read TGTGCCAGCAGTAGACGCGGGACTAGCGGTAGAACCTCCTACAATGAGCAGTTCTTC.

The chain links TRBV6-4 to TRBJ2-7; possibly TRBD2 for D (6 bases). This CDR3 region has 17 residues. Germline lookup yields CDR1 MRHNA and CDR2 SNTAGT. V lost 2 bases and J 4 bases, leaving 21 bases between the germline ends. The DNA of the CDR3 is TGTGCCAGCAGTGACCCAGAACCGACTAGGGGCAAATACGAGCAGTACTTC. This encodes CASSDPEPTRGKYEQYF.

The chain is built from TRBV2 and TRBJ1-1; weak D call: TRBD1 (5 bases). The V and J ends lost 10 bases and 3 bases respectively, with 9 bases between them. Germline loops: CDR1 SNHLY, CDR2 FYNNEI. There are 11 residues in the CDR3. DNA for the CDR3: TGTGCCAACGGGGGGGACACTGAAGCTTTCTTT. Its translation: CANGGDTEAFF. The whole variable domain, remainder taken from reference TRBV2 and TRBJ1-1, is EPEVTQTPSHQVTQMGQEVILRCVPISNHLYFYWYRQILGQKVEFLVSFYNNEISEKSEIFDDQFSVERPDGSNFTLKIRSTKLEDSAMYFCANGGDTEAFFGQGTRLTVV.

Only one count was recorded for this clone. The V gene is TRBV11-2, the J gene TRBJ2-2, with 13 bases matching TRBD2. V dropped 3 bases and J dropped 3; count of bases not matched to a gene: 7. Germline V gene data show CDR1 as SGHAT and CDR2 as FQNNGV. The CDR3 has 18 amino acids. The CDR3 loop is CASSFPGTSGDHTGELFF. CDR3 in DNA: TGTGCCAGCAGCTTTCCCGGGACTAGCGGGGACCACACCGGGGAGCTGTTTTTT.

This clone appeared a few times. This chain joins TRBV23-1 and TRBJ2-5; 12 nucleotides line up with TRBD2. TRBV23-1 is an ORF; its function is uncertain. The CDR3 has 18 amino acids. V lost 4 bases and J lost 2; bases outside the gene matches: 11. In DNA form, the CDR3 reads TGCGCCAGCAGTCGTCGGCCTAGCGGGAGGGTTGGGCAAGAGACCCAGTACTTC. Translating it yields CASSRRPSGRVGQETQYF.